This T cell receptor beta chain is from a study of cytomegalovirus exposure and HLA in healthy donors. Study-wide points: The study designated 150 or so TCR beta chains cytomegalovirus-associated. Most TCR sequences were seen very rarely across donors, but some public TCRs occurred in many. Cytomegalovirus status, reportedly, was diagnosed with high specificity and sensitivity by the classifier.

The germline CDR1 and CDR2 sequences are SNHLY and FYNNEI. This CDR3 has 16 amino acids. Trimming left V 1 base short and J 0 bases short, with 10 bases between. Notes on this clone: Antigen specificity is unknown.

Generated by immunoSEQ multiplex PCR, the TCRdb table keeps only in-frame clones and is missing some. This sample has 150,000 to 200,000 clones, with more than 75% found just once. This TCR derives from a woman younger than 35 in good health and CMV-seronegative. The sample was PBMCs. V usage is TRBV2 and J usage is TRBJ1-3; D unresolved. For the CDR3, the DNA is TGTGCCAGCAGTGAAGACCCGAGAACCTCTGGAAACACCATATATTTT. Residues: CASSEDPRTSGNTIYF.